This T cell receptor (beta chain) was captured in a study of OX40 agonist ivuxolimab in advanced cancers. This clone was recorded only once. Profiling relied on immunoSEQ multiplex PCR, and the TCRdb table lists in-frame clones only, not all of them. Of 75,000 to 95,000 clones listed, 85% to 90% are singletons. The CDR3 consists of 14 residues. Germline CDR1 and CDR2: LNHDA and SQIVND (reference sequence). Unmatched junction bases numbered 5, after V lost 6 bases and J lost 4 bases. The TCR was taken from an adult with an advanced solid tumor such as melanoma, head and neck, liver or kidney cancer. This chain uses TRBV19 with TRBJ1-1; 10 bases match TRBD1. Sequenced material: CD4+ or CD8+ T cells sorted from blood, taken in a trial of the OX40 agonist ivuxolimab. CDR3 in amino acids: CASRLGQGSTEAFF. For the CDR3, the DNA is TGTGCCAGTAGACTGGGACAGGGGAGCACTGAAGCTTTCTTT.